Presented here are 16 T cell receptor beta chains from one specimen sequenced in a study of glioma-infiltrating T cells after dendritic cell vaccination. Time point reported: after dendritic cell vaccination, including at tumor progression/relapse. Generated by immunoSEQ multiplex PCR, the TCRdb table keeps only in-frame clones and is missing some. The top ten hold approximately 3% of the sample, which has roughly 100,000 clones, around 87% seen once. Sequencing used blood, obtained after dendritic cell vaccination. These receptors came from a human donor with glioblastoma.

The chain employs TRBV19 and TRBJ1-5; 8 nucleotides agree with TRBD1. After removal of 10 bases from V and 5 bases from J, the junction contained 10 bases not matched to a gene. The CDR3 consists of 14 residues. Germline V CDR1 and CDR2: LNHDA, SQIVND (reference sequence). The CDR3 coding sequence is TGTGCCACCGGGACAGGTACCATCCATCAGCCCCAGCATTTT. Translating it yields CATGTGTIHQPQHF.

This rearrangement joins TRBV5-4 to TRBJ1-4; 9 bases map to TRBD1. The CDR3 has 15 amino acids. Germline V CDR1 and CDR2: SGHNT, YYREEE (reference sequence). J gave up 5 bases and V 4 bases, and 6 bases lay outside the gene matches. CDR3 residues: CASSPGQGQNEKLFF. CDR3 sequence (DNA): TGTGCCAGCAGCCCGGGACAGGGACAAAATGAAAAACTGTTTTTT.

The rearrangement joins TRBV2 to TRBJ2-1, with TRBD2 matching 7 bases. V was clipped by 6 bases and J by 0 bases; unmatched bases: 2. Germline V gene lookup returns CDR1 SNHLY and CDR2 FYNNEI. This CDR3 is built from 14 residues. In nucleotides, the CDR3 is TGTGCCAGCAGAGCGGGACTCTCCTACAATGAGCAGTTCTTC. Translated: CASRAGLSYNEQFF.

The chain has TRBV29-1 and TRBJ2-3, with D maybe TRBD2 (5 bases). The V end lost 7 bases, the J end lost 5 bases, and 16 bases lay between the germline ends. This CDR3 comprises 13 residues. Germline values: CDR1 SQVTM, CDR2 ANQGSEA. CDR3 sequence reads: CSASTGFEDTQYF. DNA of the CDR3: TGCAGCGCCTCAACGGGGTTCGAAGATACGCAGTATTTT.

The CDR3 loop reads CASSLVAGGDGELFF. The CDR3 DNA reads TGTGCCAGCAGTTTAGTGGCGGGGGGGGACGGGGAGCTGTTTTTT. The chain has TRBV27 and TRBJ2-2; 9 bases are shared with TRBD2. The CDR3 spans 15 residues. The germline V gene encodes CDR1 MNHEY and CDR2 SMNVEV (reference sequence). Trimming at V came to 2 bases and at J to 7 bases, leaving 5 bases not matched to a gene.

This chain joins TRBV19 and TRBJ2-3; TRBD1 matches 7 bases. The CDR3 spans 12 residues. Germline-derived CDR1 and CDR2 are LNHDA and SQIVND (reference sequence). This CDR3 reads CATRQGTDTQYF. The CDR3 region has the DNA TGTGCGACTCGACAGGGAACAGATACGCAGTATTTT.

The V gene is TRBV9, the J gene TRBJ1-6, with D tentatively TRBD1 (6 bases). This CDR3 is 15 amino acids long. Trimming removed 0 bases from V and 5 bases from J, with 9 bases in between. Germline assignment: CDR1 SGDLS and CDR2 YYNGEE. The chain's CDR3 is CASSVEGVDNSPLHF. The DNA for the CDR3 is TGTGCCAGCAGCGTAGAGGGGGTTGATAATTCACCCCTCCACTTT.

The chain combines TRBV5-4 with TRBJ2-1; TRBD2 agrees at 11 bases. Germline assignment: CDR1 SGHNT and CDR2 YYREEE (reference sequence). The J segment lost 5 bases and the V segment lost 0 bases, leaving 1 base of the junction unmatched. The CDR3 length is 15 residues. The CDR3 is CASSLGLAGNNEQFF. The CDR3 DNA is TGTGCCAGCAGCTTGGGACTAGCGGGGAACAATGAGCAGTTCTTC. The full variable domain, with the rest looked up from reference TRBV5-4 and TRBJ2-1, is ETGVTQSPTHLIKTRGQQVTLRCSSQSGHNTVSWYQQALGQGPQFIFQYYREEENGRGNFPPRFSGLQFPNYSSELNVNALELDDSALYLCASSLGLAGNNEQFFGPGTRLTVL.

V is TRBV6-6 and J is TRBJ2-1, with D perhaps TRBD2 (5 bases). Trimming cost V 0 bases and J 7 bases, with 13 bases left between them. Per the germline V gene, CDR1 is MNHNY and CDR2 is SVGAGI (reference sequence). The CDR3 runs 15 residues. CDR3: CASSYSPWEKNEQFF. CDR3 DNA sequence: TGTGCCAGCAGTTACTCTCCGTGGGAGAAGAATGAGCAGTTCTTC.

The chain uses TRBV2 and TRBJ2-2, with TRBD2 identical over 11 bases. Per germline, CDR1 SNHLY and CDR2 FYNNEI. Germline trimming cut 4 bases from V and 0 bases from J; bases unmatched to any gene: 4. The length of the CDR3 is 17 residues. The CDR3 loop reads CASSVLAGGANTGELFF. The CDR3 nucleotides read TGTGCCAGCAGTGTTCTAGCGGGGGGCGCGAACACCGGGGAGCTGTTTTTT.

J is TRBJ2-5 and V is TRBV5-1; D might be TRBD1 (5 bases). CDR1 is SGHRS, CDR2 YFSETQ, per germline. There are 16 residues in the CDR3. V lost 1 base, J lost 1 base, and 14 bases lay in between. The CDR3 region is CASSLQGQGSQETQYF. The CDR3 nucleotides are TGCGCCAGCAGCTTGCAAGGTCAGGGCAGCCAAGAGACCCAGTACTTC.

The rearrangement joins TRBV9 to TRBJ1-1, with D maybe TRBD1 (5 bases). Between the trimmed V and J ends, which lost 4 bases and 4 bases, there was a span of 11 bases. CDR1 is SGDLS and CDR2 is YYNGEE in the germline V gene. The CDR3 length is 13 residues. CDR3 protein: CASSPTGGTEAFF. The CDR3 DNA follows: TGTGCCAGCAGCCCGACGGGGGGCACTGAAGCTTTCTTT. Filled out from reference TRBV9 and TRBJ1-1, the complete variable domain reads DSGVTQTPKHLITATGQRVTLRCSPRSGDLSVYWYQQSLDQGLQFLIQYYNGEERAKGNILERFSAQQFPDLHSELNLSSLELGDSALYFCASSPTGGTEAFFGQGTRLTVV.

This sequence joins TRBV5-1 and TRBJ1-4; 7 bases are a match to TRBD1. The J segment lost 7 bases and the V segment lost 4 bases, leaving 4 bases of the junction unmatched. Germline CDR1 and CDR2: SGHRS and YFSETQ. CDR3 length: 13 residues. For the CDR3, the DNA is TGCGCCAGCAGCGCGACAGGGACTGAAAAACTGTTTTTT. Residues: CASSATGTEKLFF. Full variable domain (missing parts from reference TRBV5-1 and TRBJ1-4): KAGVTQTPRYLIKTRGQQVTLSCSPISGHRSVSWYQQTPGQGLQFLFEYFSETQRNKGNFPGRFSGRQFSNSRSEMNVSTLELGDSALYLCASSATGTEKLFFGSGTQLSVL.

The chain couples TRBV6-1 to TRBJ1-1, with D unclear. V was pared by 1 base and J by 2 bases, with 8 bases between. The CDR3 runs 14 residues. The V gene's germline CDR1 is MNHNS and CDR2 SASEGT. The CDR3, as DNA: TGTGCCAGCAGTGAAGGGGCAGAAAACACTGAAGCTTTCTTT. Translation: CASSEGAENTEAFF.

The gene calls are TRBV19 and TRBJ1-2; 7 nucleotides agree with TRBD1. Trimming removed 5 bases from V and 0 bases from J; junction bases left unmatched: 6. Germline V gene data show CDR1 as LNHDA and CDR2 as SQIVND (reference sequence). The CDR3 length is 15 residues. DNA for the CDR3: TGTGCCAGTAGTGACGACAGGGCTTCTAACTATGGCTACACCTTC. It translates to CASSDDRASNYGYTF. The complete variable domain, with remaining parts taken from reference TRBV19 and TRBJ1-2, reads DGGITQSPKYLFRKEGQNVTLSCEQNLNHDAMYWYRQDPGQGLRLIYYSQIVNDFQKGDIAEGYSVSREKKESFPLTVTSAQKNPTAFYLCASSDDRASNYGYTFGSGTRLTVV.

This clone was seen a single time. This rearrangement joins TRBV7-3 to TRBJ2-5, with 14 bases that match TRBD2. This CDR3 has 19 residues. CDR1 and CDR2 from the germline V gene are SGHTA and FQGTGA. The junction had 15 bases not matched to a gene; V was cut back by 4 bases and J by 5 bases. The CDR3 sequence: CASSSREGTSGGRGETQYF. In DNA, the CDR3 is TGTGCCAGCAGCTCCAGGGAGGGGACTAGCGGGGGCAGGGGGGAGACCCAGTACTTC.